The 31 T cell receptor beta chains below all came from one sample that was sequenced in a study of blood T cell repertoires in COVID-19. The table came from immunoSEQ multiplex PCR; TCRdb's copy has only in-frame clones and leaves some out. The sample includes about 90,000 clones, around 82% of them seen just once. Source material: peripheral blood. The receptors shown here come from a man between 60 and 75 years old with acute or convalescent COVID-19.

The chain employs TRBV7-2 and TRBJ2-2; D unclear. CDR3 length equals 16 residues. Germline CDR1 reads SGHTA; CDR2 reads FQGNSA. Between the trimmed V and J ends, which lost 5 bases and 1 base, there was a span of 14 bases. The CDR3 sequence: CASSPRLVGNTGELFF. CDR3 nucleotides: TGTGCCAGCAGCCCTCGGCTAGTGGGGAACACCGGGGAGCTGTTTTTT.

This sequence joins TRBV5-1 and TRBJ2-2; TRBD2 might be the D (5 bases). V shed 2 bases and J shed 6 bases, with 17 bases lying between them. The germline V gene encodes CDR1 SGHRS and CDR2 YFSETQ. The CDR3 runs 16 residues. The CDR3 spells CASSFSVKGHAGELFF. CDR3 nucleotides: TGCGCCAGCAGCTTTAGCGTCAAGGGCCACGCCGGGGAGCTGTTTTTT.

This chain connects TRBV5-8 to TRBJ1-2; 12 bases line up with TRBD1. J lost 7 bases, V lost 7 bases, and 5 bases had no gene match. CDR3 length equals 13 residues. From germline, CDR1 is SGHTS and CDR2 YDEGEE. This CDR3 reads CASGTGGWGGYTF. The CDR3 DNA is TGTGCCAGCGGGACAGGGGGCTGGGGTGGCTACACCTTC.

The CDR3 region is CASSLGQGRNYGYTF. In DNA form, the CDR3 reads TGCGCCAGCAGCTTGGGACAGGGGAGGAACTATGGCTACACCTTC. The chain couples TRBV5-1 to TRBJ1-2; 8 bases agree with TRBD1. From germline, CDR1 is SGHRS and CDR2 YFSETQ. The CDR3 runs to 15 residues. The J segment lost 2 bases and the V segment lost 0 bases, leaving 3 bases of the junction unmatched.

This clone occurred once. The junction does not match germline at one end; this may be a read error. V gene TRBV24-1 combines with J gene TRBJ2-7; 7 nucleotides agree with TRBD1. This CDR3 contains 13 residues. Per the germline V gene, CDR1 is KGHDR and CDR2 is SFDVKD. CDR3 sequence reads: CATSDQGQERLCF. CDR3 nucleotide sequence: TGTGCCACCAGTGATCAAGGACAGGAAAGACTATGCTTC.

The chain recombines TRBV30 with TRBJ1-6; 9 bases map to TRBD1. The CDR3 is 17 amino acids. With V trimmed by 1 base and J by 5 bases, 9 bases remained unmatched. Per the germline V gene, CDR1 is GTSNPN and CDR2 is SVGIG (reference sequence). The CDR3 region has the DNA TGTGCCTGGAGTGCGGGACAGGGAAGAGTTAATAATTCACCCCTCCACTTT. Protein product: CAWSAGQGRVNNSPLHF.

This chain connects TRBV9 to TRBJ1-1; TRBD1 might be the D (6 bases). Germline values: CDR1 SGDLS, CDR2 YYNGEE. Trimming took 6 bases from V and 0 from J, leaving 18 bases between them. This CDR3 comprises 16 residues. The CDR3 loop reads CASTPWAGEMNTEAFF. Written as DNA, the CDR3 is TGTGCCAGCACACCATGGGCAGGGGAAATGAACACTGAAGCTTTCTTT. Looking up the rest from reference TRBV9 and TRBJ1-1 gives the full variable domain: DSGVTQTPKHLITATGQRVTLRCSPRSGDLSVYWYQQSLDQGLQFLIQYYNGEERAKGNILERFSAQQFPDLHSELNLSSLELGDSALYFCASTPWAGEMNTEAFFGQGTRLTVV.

In this sample, this clone turned up once. The chain links TRBV10-3 to TRBJ2-7, with D possibly TRBD1 on 6 matching bases. CDR3 length equals 12 residues. Germline assignment: CDR1 ENHRY and CDR2 SYGVKD. CDR3 loop: CATQTGVGEQYF. The CDR3 DNA follows: TGTGCTACACAGACAGGCGTGGGGGAGCAGTACTTC.

The gene calls are TRBV27 and TRBJ2-7; 9 bases are shared with TRBD1. With 3 bases clipped from V and 6 bases from J, the junction kept 6 bases outside the gene matches. The germline gives CDR1 MNHEY, CDR2 SMNVEV (reference sequence). This CDR3 has 14 residues. The CDR3 DNA reads TGTGCCAGCAGTTTGTGGACAGGGGATTCCGAGCAGTACTTC. Translating gives CASSLWTGDSEQYF.

The chain recombines TRBV4-3 with TRBJ1-2; tentative D call: TRBD1 (6 bases). V gave up 6 bases and J gave up 3 bases, with 20 bases separating them. The CDR3 is made up of 16 amino acids. Germline V gene lookup returns CDR1 LGHNA and CDR2 YSLEER. Here the CDR3 DNA reads TGCGCCAGCAGGAGTGGTAGAAGGGGGGGAGACTATGGCTACACCTTC. As protein: CASRSGRRGGDYGYTF.

This clone has a handful of counts. CDR3 nucleotide sequence: TGTGCCAGCAGATCCAGGGGCTATGGCTACACCTTC. Its translation: CASRSRGYGYTF. This chain connects TRBV6-7 to TRBJ1-2; weak D call: TRBD1 (6 bases). TRBV6-7 is classed as an ORF, of uncertain function. This CDR3 is 12 amino acids long. Trimming took off 6 bases at V and 4 bases at J, with 9 bases between the two ends.

This chain joins TRBV9 and TRBJ2-3, with D possibly matching TRBD1 (6 bases). This CDR3 spans 14 amino acids. V was shortened by 3 bases and J by 2 bases, with 10 bases between the two germline ends. Germline V lookup: CDR1 SGDLS, CDR2 YYNGEE. The CDR3 bases are TGTGCCAGCAGCGACGGGACAATCACAGATACGCAGTATTTT. Its translation is CASSDGTITDTQYF.

V usage is TRBV5-1 and J usage is TRBJ2-7, with 8 positions matching TRBD2. Germline values: CDR1 SGHRS, CDR2 YFSETQ. This CDR3 comprises 14 residues. J was trimmed by 3 bases and V by 2 bases; bases with no gene match: 4. This chain's CDR3 is CASSFERGGYEQYF. The CDR3 DNA reads TGCGCCAGCAGCTTCGAACGGGGGGGCTACGAGCAGTACTTC.

The chain joins TRBV10-1 to TRBJ2-7; 9 bases match TRBD1. Losses at the gene ends were 3 bases for V and 5 bases for J; bases not matched to a gene: 8. The CDR3 is 15 residues long. The germline CDR1 and CDR2 sequences are WNHNN and SYGVQD (reference sequence). CDR3: CASSDTGQGINEQYF. Written as DNA, the CDR3 is TGCGCCAGCAGTGATACGGGACAGGGTATCAACGAGCAGTACTTC.

The V and J genes are TRBV6-5 and TRBJ1-2; possible D gene TRBD1, 5 bases. Germline CDR1 reads MNHEY; CDR2 reads SVGAGI. CDR3 length: 14 amino acids. The germline V and J ends were trimmed by 6 bases and 0 bases, with 11 bases remaining between them. The CDR3 loop reads CASRPQDPNYGYTF. The CDR3 region has the DNA TGTGCCAGCAGACCACAGGACCCTAACTATGGCTACACCTTC.

The V call is TRBV6-9, the J call TRBJ2-5, with 11 bases lining up with TRBD1. Germline V gene lookup returns CDR1 MNHGY and CDR2 SVAAGI. The CDR3 extends over 17 amino acids. V gave up 3 bases and J gave up 1 base; unmatched junction bases: 7. CDR3 loop: CASSYLGTGGLQETQYF. DNA of the CDR3: TGTGCCAGCAGTTACCTTGGGACAGGGGGTCTCCAAGAGACCCAGTACTTC.

The chain combines TRBV2 with TRBJ1-5, with D perhaps matching TRBD1 (6 bases). This CDR3 spans 14 amino acids. V was trimmed by 8 bases and J by 3 bases, leaving 14 bases between them. Germline lookup yields CDR1 SNHLY and CDR2 FYNNEI. CDR3 nucleotide sequence: TGTGCCAGCCGGACGACAGGTGACAATCAGCCCCAGCATTTT. This encodes CASRTTGDNQPQHF.

The gene calls are TRBV3-1 (or the pseudogene TRBV3-2) and TRBJ2-3; possibly TRBD2 for D (5 bases). The CDR3 is 16 amino acids. From germline, CDR1 is LGHDT and CDR2 YNNKEL (reference sequence). V dropped 3 bases and J dropped 0 bases, with 13 bases sitting between them. This CDR3 reads CASSQGDFPSTDTQYF. CDR3 nucleotides: TGTGCCAGCAGCCAGGGAGACTTCCCTAGCACAGATACGCAGTATTTT.

The chain recombines TRBV4-1 with TRBJ1-6; tentative D call: TRBD1 (5 bases). CDR1 and CDR2 (germline): MGHRA, YSYEKL. V gave up 2 bases and J gave up 6 bases, with 11 bases separating them. The CDR3 is 15 amino acids. CDR3 amino acids: CASSQQLQVNSPLHF. The CDR3 DNA is TGCGCCAGCAGCCAACAGTTACAGGTTAATTCACCCCTCCACTTT.

The CDR3 is CASSTRASRGEQYF. In DNA form, the CDR3 reads TGTGCCAGCAGCACACGGGCCTCTCGGGGGGAGCAGTACTTC. The chain recombines TRBV7-8 with TRBJ2-7; weak D call: TRBD2 (6 bases). The germline V gene encodes CDR1 SGHVS and CDR2 FQNEAQ. This CDR3 region has 14 residues. Trimming took off 5 bases at V and 7 bases at J, with 18 bases between the two ends. Complete variable domain (other parts from reference TRBV7-8 and TRBJ2-7): GAGVSQSPRYKVAKRGQDVALRCDPISGHVSLFWYQQALGQGPEFLTYFQNEAQLDKSGLPSDRFFAERPEGSVSTLKIQRTQQEDSAVYLCASSTRASRGEQYFGPGTRLTVT.

The chain employs TRBV6-2 or TRBV6-3 and TRBJ1-5; 7 bases line up with TRBD1. J gave up 1 base and V 0 bases, and 9 bases lay outside the gene matches. The CDR3 covers 18 residues. The germline CDR1 and CDR2 sequences are MNHEY and SVGEGT. This CDR3 is CASSYSPGRGPSNQPQHF. The CDR3 DNA follows: TGTGCCAGCAGTTACTCGCCCGGTAGGGGGCCAAGCAATCAGCCCCAGCATTTT.

The chain combines TRBV28 with TRBJ1-1; perhaps TRBD1 as D (5 bases). Trimming removed 2 bases from V and 1 base from J, with 8 bases in between. The CDR3 is 14 amino acids. From germline, CDR1 is MDHEN and CDR2 SYDVKM. CDR3 sequence reads: CASSLGGGNTEAFF. CDR3 nucleotides: TGTGCCAGCAGTTTAGGCGGGGGGAACACTGAAGCTTTCTTT.

The rearrangement joins TRBV12-3 or TRBV12-4 to TRBJ1-1; maybe TRBD1 (5 bases). V was pared by 1 base and J by 10 bases, with 13 bases between. This CDR3 has 13 residues. CDR3 DNA sequence: TGTGCCAGCAGTTTAGGGCAGGGCCTGGGAGCTTTCTTT. Translating gives CASSLGQGLGAFF.

The gene calls are TRBV7-6 and TRBJ1-3, with D hard to call. Trimming took off 5 bases at V and 0 bases at J, with 11 bases between the two ends. CDR3 size: 15 residues. Germline CDR1 is SGHVS and CDR2 is FNYEAQ. CDR3 nucleotide sequence: TGTGCCAGCAGCCCTAGTACCGGCTCTGGAAACACCATATATTTT. Amino acids: CASSPSTGSGNTIYF.

This chain uses TRBV5-6 with TRBJ2-2; 8 positions match TRBD1. The V segment lost 0 bases and the J segment 1 base; nucleotides outside the gene matches: 2. Germline lookup yields CDR1 SGHDT and CDR2 YYEEEE. The CDR3 length is 16 residues. The CDR3: CASSLGDRGNTGELFF. In DNA, the CDR3 is TGTGCCAGCAGCTTGGGTGACAGGGGGAACACCGGGGAGCTGTTTTTT.

The genes are TRBV5-1 and TRBJ2-3, with 10 bases aligning to TRBD2. CDR1 and CDR2 from the germline V gene are SGHRS and YFSETQ. The CDR3 loop spans 16 amino acids. The V and J ends lost 0 bases and 10 bases, in that order; junction bases with no gene match: 11. Here the CDR3 reads CASSLVPAGGQGAQYF. For the CDR3, the DNA is TGCGCCAGCAGCTTGGTCCCAGCGGGGGGGCAAGGGGCGCAGTATTTT.

This chain connects TRBV24-1 to TRBJ2-5, with 7 bases fitting TRBD2. The CDR3 covers 15 residues. J gave up 2 bases and V 4 bases, and 6 bases lay outside the gene matches. Germline assignment: CDR1 KGHDR and CDR2 SFDVKD. DNA for the CDR3: TGTGCCACCAGTGACCCCGGCGGGGGTCAAGAGACCCAGTACTTC. Its protein product is CATSDPGGGQETQYF.

The chain employs TRBV4-1 and TRBJ2-2, with 9 nucleotides matching TRBD1. Trimming removed 2 bases from V and 4 bases from J; junction bases left unmatched: 5. From germline, CDR1 is MGHRA and CDR2 YSYEKL. This CDR3 has 16 amino acids. CDR3 amino acids: CASSQPGQGLTGELFF. Here the CDR3 DNA reads TGCGCCAGCAGCCAACCGGGACAGGGCCTCACCGGGGAGCTGTTTTTT.

The chain has TRBV20-1 and TRBJ2-3; tentative D call: TRBD2 (6 bases). Trimming left V 3 bases short and J 5 bases short, with 18 bases between. The CDR3 is 15 amino acids. Germline V gene sequence: CDR1 DFQATT, CDR2 SNEGSKA (reference sequence). The DNA of the CDR3 is TGCAGTGCTAGTACTCCCGGGCGGGGAGGAGATACGCAGTATTTT. Its translation is CSASTPGRGGDTQYF.

The chain employs TRBV7-2 and TRBJ1-1, with 9 positions matching TRBD1. V was pared by 1 base and J by 6 bases, with 6 bases of the junction left unmatched. The length of the CDR3 is 15 residues. Germline CDR1 SGHTA, CDR2 FQGNSA. CDR3 in DNA: TGTGCCAGCAGCTTAGGTACAGGGGGCGCCGCTGAAGCTTTCTTT. Encoded protein: CASSLGTGGAAEAFF.

This sequence joins TRBV3-1 (or the pseudogene TRBV3-2) and TRBJ2-3; 7 nucleotides agree with TRBD2. CDR3 length: 15 amino acids. With 1 base clipped from V and 3 bases from J, the junction kept 4 bases outside the gene matches. Germline V gives CDR1 LGHDT, CDR2 YNNKEL (reference sequence). In nucleotides, the CDR3 is TGTGCCAGCAGCCAAGCGACTAGCAAAACAGATACGCAGTATTTT. Amino acids: CASSQATSKTDTQYF.